The clone carrying this T cell receptor (beta chain) was recorded a few times. The antigen is unknown. Germline CDR1 is SGHVS and CDR2 is FNYEAQ. The CDR3 extends over 14 amino acids. The ends lost 3 bases at V and 7 bases at J; junction bases unmatched: 4. This entry comes from a study of beta chain features in type 1 diabetes. General study findings and limits: A moderate, significant TCRB CDR3 shortening appeared in type 1 diabetes across four CD4+ subsets.

TCRB transcripts that were expressed got sequenced, as all of the isolated RNA had been reverse transcribed. Sequencing used immunoSEQ multiplex PCR; TCRdb keeps in-frame clones, though not all of them. Of around 260,000 clones listed, roughly 25% are singletons. This sequence was found in a woman younger than 45 with type 1 diabetes. The sample was naive CD4+ T cells from blood. This chain links TRBV7-6 with TRBJ2-2; 8 nucleotides line up with TRBD2. The CDR3 DNA sequence: TGTGCCAGCAGCTTCGCGAGCGGGAGCGGGGAGCTGTTTTTT. Translating it yields CASSFASGSGELFF.